This T cell receptor (beta chain) derives from a study of OX40 agonist ivuxolimab in advanced cancers. In the study overall: The patients' treatment was ivuxolimab, an agonistic anti-OX40 (CD134) antibody. Averaging 60 years in age, with a range of roughly 20 to 79, the cohort was around 85% male. Among those treated, three patients had partial responses, one with hepatocellular carcinoma and two with cutaneous melanoma.

CDR1 is MDHEN, CDR2 SYDVKM, per germline. The CDR3 length is 13 residues. Trimming removed 7 bases from V and 0 bases from J, with 7 bases in between. The method was immunoSEQ multiplex PCR; TCRdb's version includes in-frame clones alone and lacks a portion of them. The sample holds 74,000 or so clones, around 83% seen once. The sample in question was CD4+ or CD8+ T cells sorted from blood, obtained in a trial of the OX40 agonist ivuxolimab. The chain joins TRBV28 to TRBJ1-3; D gene unclear. The sequence was obtained from an adult with an advanced solid tumor such as melanoma, head and neck, liver or kidney cancer. Here the CDR3 reads CASTTISGNTIYF. The CDR3 nucleotides read TGTGCCAGCACAACAATCTCTGGAAACACCATATATTTT.